Below, 5 T cell receptor beta chains from the same sample are listed, as sequenced in a study of molecular identifiers for immune sequencing clone quantification. TCRdb ran MiXCR on the PCR reads and lists one entry per CDR3 protein. The sample includes about 500,000 distinct CDR3 sequences, roughly 25% seen only once; the top ten take just over 0.75%. Sequenced: naive CD8+ T cells from blood, with Jurkat cell RNA spiked in. The sample's subset: FACS-sorted CD8+CD4-CCR7+CD45RA+ naive T cells. All receptors derive from a human donor in good health. Some libraries in this study had Jurkat cell RNA spiked in.

This clonotype has a handful of counts. The chain joins TRBV28 to TRBJ2-3; 8 nucleotides agree with TRBD1. V shed 5 bases, J shed 4 bases, and the junction held 5 bases outside the gene matches. This CDR3 has 14 amino acids. The germline CDR1 and CDR2 sequences are MDHEN and SYDVKM. The DNA of the CDR3 is TGTGCCAGCAGTAAGGACAGGGTAGCAGATACGCAGTATTTT. Protein product: CASSKDRVADTQYF.

The J gene is TRBJ2-5, the V gene TRBV7-9, with 9 nucleotides matching TRBD2. The V segment lost 3 bases and the J segment 5 bases; nucleotides outside the gene matches: 7. The length of the CDR3 is 15 residues. Germline V CDR1 and CDR2: SEHNR, FQNEAQ (reference sequence). The CDR3 DNA reads TGTGCCAGCAGCTTTCCCCGCGGGGGGGAGGAGACCCAGTACTTC. Translated, it gives CASSFPRGGEETQYF. The full variable domain, completed using reference TRBV7-9 and TRBJ2-5, is DTGVSQNPRHKITKRGQNVTFRCDPISEHNRLYWYRQTLGQGPEFLTYFQNEAQLEKSRLLSDRFSAERPKGSFSTLEIQRTEQGDSAMYLCASSFPRGGEETQYFGPGTRLLVL.

This clonotype was seen at least ten times. The genes are TRBV14 and TRBJ2-6; D uncertain. CDR1 is SGHDN, CDR2 FVKESK, per germline. The CDR3 has 16 residues. The V and J ends lost 0 bases and 2 bases respectively, with 8 bases between them. CDR3 in DNA: TGTGCCAGCAGCCAAGATCCAGGTACTGGGGCCAACGTCCTGACTTTC. This encodes CASSQDPGTGANVLTF. Based on the CDR3 plus reference TRBV14 and TRBJ2-6, the full variable domain is EAGVTQFPSHSVIEKGQTVTLRCDPISGHDNLYWYRRVMGKEIKFLLHFVKESKQDESGMPNNRFLAERTGGTYSTLKVQPAELEDSGVYFCASSQDPGTGANVLTFGAGSRLTVL.

This clonotype was detected once. The conserved phenylalanine or tryptophan normally closing the CDR3 is absent here, so this likely arose from a read error. The chain combines TRBV14 with TRBJ1-4; D may be TRBD1 (6 bases). The CDR3 totals 14 residues. The ends were cut back, 2 bases at V and 12 bases at J, with 16 bases in the middle. Germline V gives CDR1 SGHDN, CDR2 FVKESK. The CDR3 is CASSQRVDRSELFL. As DNA, the CDR3 is TGTGCCAGCAGCCAACGTGTTGACAGGTCGGAACTGTTTCTT.

Concerning this clonotype itself: The junction departs from germline at one end; a sequencing error may be responsible. The chain is built from TRBV7-2 and TRBJ2-1; TRBD2 agrees at 10 bases. CDR1 is SGHTA and CDR2 is FQGNSA in the germline V gene. The CDR3 consists of 18 residues. This chain's CDR3 is CGSSFPSGGTPSYNEQFF. CDR3 sequence (DNA): TGTGGCAGCAGCTTTCCTAGCGGGGGAACACCCTCCTACAATGAGCAGTTCTTC.